This T cell receptor (beta chain) is drawn from a study of regulatory T cells in long-lasting Graves disease. Between the trimmed V and J ends, which lost 1 base and 6 bases, there was a span of 17 bases. The germline gives CDR1 MNHEY, CDR2 SMNVEV (reference sequence). The CDR3 extends over 16 amino acids. iRepertoire HTBI primers and Arm-PCR of CDR3 regions built TCR beta libraries. Under the authors' procedure: Gene usage covered approximately 60 TRBV and more than 13 TRBJ segments. TCRdb re-derived calls from the multiplex PCR reads in MiXCR, one entry per CDR3 protein. These V and J calls rely on TCRdb rather than the paper's analysis. The sample yields 450,000 to 600,000 distinct CDR3 sequences, less than 15% seen once. This clonotype was recorded many times. This sample's time point: newly diagnosed GD, antithyroid drugs for less than 3 months. PBMCs were the source of the RNA used for TCR sequencing.

In addition, the sample was reused for a study of T cells in Graves' hyperthyroidism and ophthalmopathy. That study reports: Graves' hyperthyroidism qualified as stable when ophthalmopathy did not progress within 18 months. Based on clinical symptoms, serum thyroxine and TRAb, thyroid ultrasound and orbital computed tomography, diagnoses were reached.

This sequence joins TRBV27 and TRBJ2-3, with a possible D match to TRBD1 (7 bases). The specimen comprised peripheral blood mononuclear cells (PBMCs), sampled at new diagnosis, from a patient treated with antithyroid drugs. The sequence came from a man aged 25-40 years with Graves disease. The CDR3 loop is CASSLYRGTRGDTQYF. The DNA for the CDR3 is TGTGCCAGCAGTTTATACAGGGGAACCCGGGGGGATACGCAGTATTTT.